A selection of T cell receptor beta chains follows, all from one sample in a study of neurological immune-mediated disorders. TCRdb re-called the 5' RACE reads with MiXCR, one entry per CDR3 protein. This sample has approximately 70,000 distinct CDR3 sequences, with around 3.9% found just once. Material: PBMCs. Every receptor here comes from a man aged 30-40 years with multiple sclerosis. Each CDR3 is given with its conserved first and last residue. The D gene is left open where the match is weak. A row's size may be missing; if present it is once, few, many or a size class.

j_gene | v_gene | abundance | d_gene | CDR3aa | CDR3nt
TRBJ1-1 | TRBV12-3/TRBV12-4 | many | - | CASSRVTEAFF | TGTGCCAGCAGCAGGGTCACTGAAGCTTTCTTT
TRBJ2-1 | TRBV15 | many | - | CATSRETVREGQFF | TGTGCCACCAGCAGAGAAACCGTTAGGGAAGGGCAGTTCTTC
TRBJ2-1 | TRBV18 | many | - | CASSPTTTYHYNEQFF | TGTGCCAGCTCACCGACAACTACCTACCACTACAATGAGCAGTTCTTC
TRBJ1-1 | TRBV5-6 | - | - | CASSFRTGKVNTEAFF | TGTGCCAGCAGCTTCCGAACAGGGAAGGTTAACACTGAAGCTTTCTTT
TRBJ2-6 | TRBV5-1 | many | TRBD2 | CASSLSLAGPRGANVLTF | TGCGCCAGCAGCTTAAGTCTAGCGGGGCCGAGGGGGGCCAACGTCCTGACTTTC
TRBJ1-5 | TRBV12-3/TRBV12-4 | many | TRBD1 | CASRGQAGQPQHF | TGTGCCAGCAGGGGACAGGCCGGACAGCCCCAGCATTTT
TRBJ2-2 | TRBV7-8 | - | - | CASSPTARGFGELFF | TGTGCCAGCAGCCCGACCGCCAGGGGATTCGGGGAGCTGTTTTTT
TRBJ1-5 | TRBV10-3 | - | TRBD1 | CAISTGGGQPQHF | TGTGCCATCAGCACAGGGGGTGGTCAGCCCCAGCATTTT
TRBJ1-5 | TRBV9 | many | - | CASSGGPGQPQHF | TGTGCCAGCAGCGGCGGCCCGGGGCAGCCCCAGCATTTT
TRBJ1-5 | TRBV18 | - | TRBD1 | CASSPTGLNQPQNF | TGTGCCAGCTCACCGACAGGGCTGAATCAGCCCCAGAATTTT
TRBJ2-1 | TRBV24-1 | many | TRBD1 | CATSKGQGSYNEQFF | TGTGCCACCAGTAAGGGACAGGGGTCTTACAATGAGCAGTTCTTC
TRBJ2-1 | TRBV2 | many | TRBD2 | CASERDYNEQFF | TGTGCCAGTGAGCGGGACTACAATGAGCAGTTCTTC
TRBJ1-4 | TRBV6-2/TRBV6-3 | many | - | CASGRDEKLFF | TGTGCCAGCGGGAGGGATGAAAAACTGTTTTTT
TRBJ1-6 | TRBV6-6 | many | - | CASSYSGEESPLHF | TGTGCCAGCAGTTACTCGGGGGAGGAATCACCCCTCCACTTT
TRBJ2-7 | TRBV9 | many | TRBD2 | CASSVVAGDGEQYF | TGTGCCAGCAGCGTAGTAGCGGGGGATGGCGAGCAGTACTTC
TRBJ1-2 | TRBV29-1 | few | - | CSVARGWYGYTF | TGCAGCGTCGCCAGGGGCTGGTATGGCTACACCTTC
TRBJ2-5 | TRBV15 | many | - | CATSRTGIPQETQYF | TGTGCCACCAGCAGAACCGGGATACCTCAAGAGACCCAGTACTTC
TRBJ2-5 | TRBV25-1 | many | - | CASSERPQETQYF | TGTGCCAGCAGTGAACGGCCGCAAGAGACCCAGTACTTC
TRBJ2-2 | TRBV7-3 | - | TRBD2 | CASSPSGNTGELFF | TGTGCCAGCAGCCCTAGCGGCAACACCGGGGAGCTGTTTTTT
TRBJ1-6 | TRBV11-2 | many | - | CASSLYVVPDNSPLHF | TGTGCCAGCAGCTTATATGTCGTTCCGGATAATTCACCCCTCCACTTT
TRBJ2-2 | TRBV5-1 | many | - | CASSLEPGPGELFF | TGCGCCAGCAGCTTGGAGCCAGGCCCCGGGGAGCTGTTTTTT
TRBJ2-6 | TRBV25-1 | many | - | CASSEWGGRANVLTF | TGTGCCAGCAGTGAATGGGGGGGCAGGGCCAACGTCCTGACTTTC
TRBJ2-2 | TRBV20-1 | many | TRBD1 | CSAREVGQGDTGELFF | TGCAGTGCTAGGGAAGTTGGGCAGGGGGACACCGGGGAGCTGTTTTTT
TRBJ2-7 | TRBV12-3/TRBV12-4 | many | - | CASSFVMPTYEQYF | TGTGCCAGCAGTTTTGTGATGCCGACTTACGAGCAGTACTTC
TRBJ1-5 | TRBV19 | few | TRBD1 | CASKEGQGGVSQPQHF | TGTGCCAGTAAAGAAGGACAGGGGGGTGTTAGTCAGCCCCAGCATTTT
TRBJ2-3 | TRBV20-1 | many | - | CSAGVSGGDTQYF | TGCAGTGCTGGTGTCTCTGGAGGAGATACGCAGTATTTT
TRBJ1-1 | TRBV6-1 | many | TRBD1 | CASSEAGGGTEAFF | TGTGCCAGCAGTGAGGCAGGGGGAGGAACTGAAGCTTTCTTT
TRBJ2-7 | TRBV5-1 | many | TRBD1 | CASSAVDRTSYEQYF | TGCGCCAGCAGCGCAGTGGACAGGACCTCCTACGAGCAGTACTTC
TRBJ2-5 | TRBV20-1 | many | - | CSAPRGGQQETQYF | TGCAGTGCCCCGAGGGGGGGTCAGCAAGAGACCCAGTACTTC
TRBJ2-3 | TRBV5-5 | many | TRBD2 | CASSFGTSDRTDTQYF | TGTGCCAGCAGCTTTGGGACTAGCGATCGCACAGATACGCAGTATTTT
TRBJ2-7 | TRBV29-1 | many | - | CSVETGNEQYF | TGCAGCGTTGAAACAGGGAACGAGCAGTACTTC